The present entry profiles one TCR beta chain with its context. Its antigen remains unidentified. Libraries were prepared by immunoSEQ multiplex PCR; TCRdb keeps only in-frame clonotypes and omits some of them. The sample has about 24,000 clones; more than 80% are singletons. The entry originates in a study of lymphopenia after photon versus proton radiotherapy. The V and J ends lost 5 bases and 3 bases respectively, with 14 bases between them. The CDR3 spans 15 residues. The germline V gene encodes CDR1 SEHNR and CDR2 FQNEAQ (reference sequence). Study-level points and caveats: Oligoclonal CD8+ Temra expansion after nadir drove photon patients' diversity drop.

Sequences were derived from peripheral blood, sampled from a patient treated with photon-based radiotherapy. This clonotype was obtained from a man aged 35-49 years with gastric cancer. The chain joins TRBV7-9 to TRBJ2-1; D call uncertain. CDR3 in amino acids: CASSPGPLLYNEQFF. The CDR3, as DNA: TGTGCCAGCAGCCCGGGTCCCCTTCTCTACAATGAGCAGTTCTTC.